A single sample is the source of the 25 T cell receptor beta chains below, sequenced in a study of control samples from healthy donors and cancer patients. TCRdb keeps only in-frame clones here, not all; method: immunoSEQ multiplex PCR. Among roughly 130,000 clones listed, roughly 89% were seen once. The sample comprised blood. All receptors derive from a man aged 25-45 years in good health.

This chain joins TRBV7-2 and TRBJ2-1; maybe TRBD2 (6 bases). Germline CDR1 is SGHTA and CDR2 is FQGNSA. The CDR3 is made up of 14 amino acids. V lost 3 bases, J lost 8 bases, and 14 bases lay in between. The CDR3 DNA is TGTGCCAGCAGCTTGCGGAGGGCCGGTTATGAGCAGTTCTTC. Protein sequence: CASSLRRAGYEQFF.

The rearrangement uses TRBV7-9 and TRBJ1-2; maybe TRBD1 (5 bases). Deletions cut 4 bases from V and 0 bases from J, with 18 bases between. The CDR3 spans 17 residues. Per germline, CDR1 SEHNR and CDR2 FQNEAQ (reference sequence). Written as DNA, the CDR3 is TGTGCCAGCAGCTCCGGGGGGGGTTCAAAGTCTAACTATGGCTACACCTTC. Its protein product is CASSSGGGSKSNYGYTF. The whole variable domain, remainder taken from reference TRBV7-9 and TRBJ1-2, is DTGVSQNPRHKITKRGQNVTFRCDPISEHNRLYWYRQTLGQGPEFLTYFQNEAQLEKSRLLSDRFSAERPKGSFSTLEIQRTEQGDSAMYLCASSSGGGSKSNYGYTFGSGTRLTVV.

The V gene is TRBV28, the J gene TRBJ1-5; D is ambiguous. This CDR3 has 15 residues. V lost 3 bases, J lost 6 bases, and 15 bases lay in between. Germline V gene lookup returns CDR1 MDHEN and CDR2 SYDVKM. The CDR3: CASSFSIGRLQPQHF. CDR3 sequence (DNA): TGTGCCAGCAGTTTTTCTATCGGTCGACTTCAGCCCCAGCATTTT.

This chain links TRBV5-1 with TRBJ2-1; 13 bases are shared with TRBD2. The J segment lost 2 bases and the V segment lost 3 bases, leaving 11 bases of the junction unmatched. CDR3 length equals 19 residues. Germline loops: CDR1 SGHRS, CDR2 YFSETQ. In DNA form, the CDR3 reads TGCGCCAGCAGCTGGGGACTAGCGGGAAACAATTACCCCTACAATGAGCAGTTCTTC. Its translation is CASSWGLAGNNYPYNEQFF. Combining the CDR3 with reference TRBV5-1 and TRBJ2-1 gives the whole variable domain KAGVTQTPRYLIKTRGQQVTLSCSPISGHRSVSWYQQTPGQGLQFLFEYFSETQRNKGNFPGRFSGRQFSNSRSEMNVSTLELGDSALYLCASSWGLAGNNYPYNEQFFGPGTRLTVL.

The chain has TRBV11-2 and TRBJ1-3; D gene ambiguous. CDR1 SGHAT and CDR2 FQNNGV come from the germline V gene. Deletions cut 1 base from V and 4 bases from J, with 11 bases between. The CDR3 consists of 15 residues. CDR3 bases: TGTGCCAGCAGCTTAGGTGGCAGCTGGGGAAACACCATATATTTT. It encodes CASSLGGSWGNTIYF.

This clone was counted a single time. V and J are TRBV25-1 and TRBJ2-1; D may be TRBD1 (5 bases). The CDR3 length is 13 residues. The V and J ends lost 7 bases and 7 bases respectively, with 14 bases between them. Germline lookup yields CDR1 MGHDK and CDR2 SYGVNS. CDR3 in amino acids: CASTLLGLNEQFF. The CDR3 bases are TGTGCCAGCACGCTTCTGGGGCTGAATGAGCAGTTCTTC. Full variable domain (remainder filled in from reference TRBV25-1 and TRBJ2-1): EADIYQTPRYLVIGTGKKITLECSQTMGHDKMYWYQQDPGMELHLIHYSYGVNSTEKGDLSSESTVSRIRTEHFPLTLESARPSHTSQYLCASTLLGLNEQFFGPGTRLTVL.

The gene calls are TRBV9 and TRBJ1-3; D ambiguous. The germline V gene has CDR1 SGDLS and CDR2 YYNGEE. CDR3 length: 15 residues. The V end lost 3 bases, the J end lost 0 bases, and 10 bases lay between the germline ends. The CDR3: CASSEVVGSGNTIYF. The CDR3 DNA sequence: TGTGCCAGCAGCGAGGTCGTAGGCTCTGGAAACACCATATATTTT.

The gene calls are TRBV4-2 and TRBJ2-5; 13 positions agree with TRBD2. The ends lost 2 bases at V and 3 bases at J; junction bases unmatched: 6. Per the germline V gene, CDR1 is LGHNA and CDR2 is YNFKEQ. This CDR3 is 17 amino acids long. The CDR3 DNA sequence: TGTGCCAGCAGCCAAACACCTGGACTAGCGGGAGAAGAGACCCAGTACTTC. It specifies CASSQTPGLAGEETQYF.

The chain couples TRBV24-1 to TRBJ2-7; D is unclear. This CDR3 is 15 amino acids long. Trimming pared 4 bases from V and 0 bases from J, leaving 12 bases between. The germline V gene encodes CDR1 KGHDR and CDR2 SFDVKD. This CDR3 reads CATSDSRAVSYEQYF. The CDR3 DNA sequence: TGTGCCACCAGTGACTCCAGAGCCGTCTCCTACGAGCAGTACTTC.

The chain uses TRBV19 and TRBJ1-2, with D perhaps matching TRBD1 (6 bases). The germline V gene has CDR1 LNHDA and CDR2 SQIVND (reference sequence). V was pared by 7 bases and J by 6 bases, with 21 bases between. CDR3 length: 15 amino acids. The CDR3 reads CASTTYRDLNNGYTF. The DNA for the CDR3 is TGTGCCAGTACGACCTACAGGGACCTGAACAATGGCTACACCTTC.

This sequence joins TRBV28 and TRBJ1-5; TRBD1 aligns across 8 bases. Germline V lookup: CDR1 MDHEN, CDR2 SYDVKM. Unmatched junction bases numbered 17, after V lost 6 bases and J lost 7 bases. This CDR3 is built from 17 residues. This CDR3 reads CASSQRLDRGVRQPQHF. In DNA, the CDR3 is TGTGCCAGCAGCCAACGGTTAGACAGGGGAGTAAGGCAGCCCCAGCATTTT.

The chain has TRBV7-9 and TRBJ1-4; D remains unclear. Germline lookup yields CDR1 SEHNR and CDR2 FQNEAQ (reference sequence). V was cut by 3 bases and J by 1 base, with 3 bases left in between. CDR3 size: 13 residues. The CDR3 DNA follows: TGTGCCAGCAGCTTGGAAACTAATGAAAAACTGTTTTTT. It encodes CASSLETNEKLFF.

V is TRBV19 and J is TRBJ2-5; 7 bases are a match to TRBD2. Losses at the gene ends were 3 bases for V and 5 bases for J; bases not matched to a gene: 9. The CDR3 covers 15 residues. Germline CDR1 LNHDA, CDR2 SQIVND (reference sequence). The CDR3 nucleotides read TGTGCCAGTAGTATGCCGAGCGGGGCCCGGGAGACCCAGTACTTC. Its translation is CASSMPSGARETQYF.

This clone came up once. This chain connects TRBV7-3 to TRBJ2-2; 8 positions match TRBD1. Germline-derived CDR1 and CDR2 are SGHTA and FQGTGA. After removal of 3 bases from V and 7 bases from J, the junction contained 4 bases not matched to a gene. There are 14 residues in the CDR3. CDR3 bases: TGTGCCAGCAGCTTTGCAGGGGGCGACGGGGAGCTGTTTTTT. Protein: CASSFAGGDGELFF.

V gene TRBV10-3 combines with J gene TRBJ2-3; tentatively, D is TRBD1 (6 bases). This CDR3 has 14 residues. Looked up from germline, CDR1 is ENHRY and CDR2 is SYGVKD. V was cut by 3 bases and J by 4 bases, with 11 bases left in between. The chain's CDR3 is CAISEIQGPDTQYF. The CDR3 nucleotides read TGTGCCATCAGTGAAATACAGGGACCAGATACGCAGTATTTT.

In nucleotides, the CDR3 is TGTGCCAGCAGCCAAAGCTGGAGGGATTCACCCCTCCACTTT. Encoded protein: CASSQSWRDSPLHF. The chain carries TRBV3-1 (or the pseudogene TRBV3-2) and TRBJ1-6, with D unresolved. Germline loops: CDR1 LGHDT, CDR2 YNNKEL (reference sequence). V was cut by 2 bases and J by 8 bases, with 10 bases left in between. This CDR3 contains 14 residues.

The V and J genes are TRBV18 and TRBJ2-7; 8 positions agree with TRBD1. This CDR3 has 14 amino acids. V lost 3 bases and J lost 4; bases outside the gene matches: 5. Germline values: CDR1 KGHSH, CDR2 LQKENI. The CDR3 is CASSPRTGLYEQYF. For the CDR3, the DNA is TGTGCCAGCTCACCGCGGACAGGGCTTTACGAGCAGTACTTC.

This chain connects TRBV28 to TRBJ2-2; weak D call: TRBD2 (6 bases). The length of the CDR3 is 15 residues. CDR1 MDHEN and CDR2 SYDVKM come from the germline V gene. V was cut by 4 bases and J by 2 bases, with 11 bases left in between. CDR3 sequence: CASSSSGTNTGELFF. The CDR3, as DNA: TGTGCCAGCAGTTCATCCGGGACTAACACCGGGGAGCTGTTTTTT.

A note on this clone: The junction shows a germline mismatch at one end, possibly a read error. This sample also contains other DNA sequences that code for the same CDR3. The gene calls are TRBV3-1 (or the pseudogene TRBV3-2) and TRBJ1-6; D is unresolved. Per germline, CDR1 LGHDT and CDR2 YNNKEL (reference sequence). The CDR3 extends over 13 amino acids. This CDR3 is CASSQDLNSPLHF. The CDR3 DNA is TGTGCCAGCAGTCAAGATTTGAATTCACCCCTCCACTTT.

V is TRBV9 and J is TRBJ2-2; the match to TRBD2 covers 8 bases. This CDR3 contains 15 residues. J was trimmed by 4 bases and V by 0 bases; bases with no gene match: 2. Germline CDR1 and CDR2: SGDLS and YYNGEE. The CDR3 is CASSVGLAGTGELFF. The CDR3 bases are TGTGCCAGCAGCGTAGGGCTAGCGGGCACCGGGGAGCTGTTTTTT.

The rearrangement uses TRBV5-5 and TRBJ2-7, with D possibly matching TRBD1 (5 bases). V was shortened by 1 base and J by 2 bases, with 16 bases between the two germline ends. Germline V gene sequence: CDR1 SGHKS, CDR2 YYEKEE (reference sequence). The CDR3 runs to 16 residues. The CDR3 loop reads CASSLLIRKGAYEQYF. CDR3 sequence (DNA): TGTGCCAGCAGCTTGCTTATCCGGAAAGGGGCCTACGAGCAGTACTTC.

This clone occurred once. The chain links TRBV5-4 to TRBJ2-3; TRBD2 matches at 14 bases. CDR3 length: 17 residues. V was clipped by 4 bases and J by 4 bases; unmatched bases: 8. Germline values: CDR1 SGHNT, CDR2 YYREEE (reference sequence). CDR3 bases: TGTGCCAGCAGCGTACGACTAGCGGGAGGGAGGGCAGATACGCAGTATTTT. It encodes CASSVRLAGGRADTQYF.

The rearrangement links TRBV5-6 to TRBJ2-5, with 8 bases lining up with TRBD1. The junction had 4 bases not matched to a gene; V was cut back by 3 bases and J by 3 bases. Germline V gene data show CDR1 as SGHDT and CDR2 as YYEEEE. The CDR3 length is 14 residues. CDR3 DNA: TGTGCCAGCAGCTCTTCAGGGGGCGAAGAGACCCAGTACTTC. Translated, it gives CASSSSGGEETQYF.

The CDR3 sequence: CASSTSGLRDPGEQYF. As DNA, the CDR3 is TGTGCCAGCAGCACGTCCGGCCTCCGGGACCCCGGTGAGCAGTACTTC. The chain recombines TRBV21-1 with TRBJ2-7. TRBV21-1 is given as a pseudogene. This CDR3 contains 16 residues.

This chain uses TRBV19 with TRBJ2-1; 8 bases align to TRBD1. This CDR3 region has 16 residues. The germline CDR1 and CDR2 sequences are LNHDA and SQIVND (reference sequence). V lost 6 bases to trimming and J lost 7 bases; unmatched junction nucleotides: 14. The chain's CDR3 is CASSRQGPFSPNEQFF. DNA for the CDR3: TGTGCCAGTAGCCGACAGGGGCCATTCTCCCCTAATGAGCAGTTCTTC.